Below are 25 T cell receptor beta chains sequenced from a single sample in a study of T cell responses to AZD1222 COVID-19 vaccine. Clones were sequenced by immunoSEQ multiplex PCR, and TCRdb holds only the in-frame ones, with some missing. This repertoire shows about 110,000 clones, around 94% found once; its top ten account for 2.2%. The specimen comprised peripheral blood, sampled on day 0 of AZD1222 vaccination. All receptors come from an adult in good health.

The genes are TRBV29-1 and TRBJ1-1; possible D gene TRBD1, 5 bases. The CDR3 contains 15 residues. Trimming cost V 0 bases and J 3 bases, with 14 bases left between them. The germline CDR1 and CDR2 sequences are SQVTM and ANQGSEA. CDR3 in DNA: TGCAGCGTTGAAGATGTTGAGGGGAGGGACACTGAAGCTTTCTTT. As protein: CSVEDVEGRDTEAFF.

In this sample, this clone turned up once. The gene calls are TRBV5-1 and TRBJ2-7; 12 nucleotides match TRBD1. The CDR3 runs to 17 residues. V gave up 3 bases and J gave up 4 bases; unmatched junction bases: 11. Germline loops: CDR1 SGHRS, CDR2 YFSETQ. CDR3 amino acids: CASSSPLQGQGAYEQYF. CDR3 nucleotides: TGCGCCAGCAGCTCGCCGCTCCAGGGACAGGGGGCGTACGAGCAGTACTTC.

The J gene is TRBJ1-1, the V gene TRBV12-3 or TRBV12-4, with D perhaps TRBD1 (5 bases). CDR3 size: 13 residues. V lost 6 bases to trimming and J lost 4 bases, with 12 bases between them. The chain's CDR3 is CASSVGGGTEAFF. Here the CDR3 DNA reads TGTGCCAGCAGCGTGGGGGGGGGCACTGAAGCTTTCTTT.

In its sample, this clone was seen once. This CDR3 is CASSFGAGGKPQHF. CDR3 nucleotides: TGTGCCAGCAGTTTTGGGGCAGGGGGCAAGCCCCAGCATTTT. This chain links TRBV27 with TRBJ1-5, with 8 bases matching TRBD1. V lost 3 bases to trimming and J lost 8 bases; unmatched junction nucleotides: 6. This CDR3 has 14 residues. The germline CDR1 and CDR2 sequences are MNHEY and SMNVEV (reference sequence).

The chain uses TRBV29-1 and TRBJ1-2, with 7 nucleotides matching TRBD1. Trimming took 5 bases from V and 4 from J; bases not matched to a gene: 4. Germline values: CDR1 SQVTM, CDR2 ANQGSEA. The CDR3 is 12 residues long. In nucleotides, the CDR3 is TGCAGCGTTAGACAGGGAATCTATGGCTACACCTTC. This gives the protein CSVRQGIYGYTF.

CDR3 DNA sequence: TGTGCCAGCAGCTCTACCTTTGACAGGACTGAAGCTTTCTTT. Translation: CASSSTFDRTEAFF. The V call is TRBV6-5, the J call TRBJ1-1; D possibly corresponds to TRBD1 (6 bases). The V gene's germline CDR1 is MNHEY and CDR2 SVGAGI. The V and J ends lost 6 bases and 5 bases respectively, with 16 bases between them. The CDR3 totals 14 residues.

J is TRBJ1-1 and V is TRBV5-1, with 9 positions matching TRBD1. J lost 1 base, V lost 2 bases, and 6 bases had no gene match. The CDR3 extends over 16 amino acids. Germline V gives CDR1 SGHRS, CDR2 YFSETQ. CDR3 region: CASSFGRDRANTEAFF. CDR3 nucleotides: TGCGCCAGCAGCTTCGGACGGGACAGGGCGAACACTGAAGCTTTCTTT.

V is TRBV20-1 and J is TRBJ2-7; D may be TRBD1 (6 bases). The V and J ends lost 5 bases and 4 bases respectively, with 9 bases between them. This CDR3 contains 11 residues. Germline V lookup: CDR1 DFQATT, CDR2 SNEGSKA (reference sequence). In nucleotides, the CDR3 is TGCAGTGCTGCACAGGGATACGAGCAGTACTTC. This sequence encodes CSAAQGYEQYF.

The chain uses TRBV15 and TRBJ1-6, with no clear D. Trimming removed 3 bases from V and 4 bases from J, with 7 bases in between. The germline V gene has CDR1 LNHNV and CDR2 YYDKDF (reference sequence). This CDR3 comprises 14 residues. CDR3 nucleotide sequence: TGTGCCACCAGCAGGGCAGGTTATAATTCACCCCTCCACTTT. Encoded protein: CATSRAGYNSPLHF.

The rearrangement joins TRBV29-1 to TRBJ1-1; D is unclear. Trimming removed 4 bases from V and 1 base from J, with 1 base in between. This CDR3 comprises 10 residues. Looked up from germline, CDR1 is SQVTM and CDR2 is ANQGSEA. CDR3 loop: CSVANTEAFF. DNA of the CDR3: TGCAGCGTTGCGAACACTGAAGCTTTCTTT. Supplemented by reference TRBV29-1 and TRBJ1-1, the full variable domain reads SAVISQKPSRDICQRGTSLTIQCQVDSQVTMMFWYRQQPGQSLTLIATANQGSEATYESGFVIDKFPISRPNLTFSTLTVSNMSPEDSSIYLCSVANTEAFFGQGTRLTVV.

J is TRBJ1-2 and V is TRBV12-3 or TRBV12-4, with a possible D match to TRBD1 (6 bases). Trimming took 3 bases from V and 8 from J, leaving 7 bases between them. The CDR3 covers 11 residues. CDR3 nucleotide sequence: TGTGCCAGCAGTTTGCAGGGGGGCTACACCTTC. Encoded protein: CASSLQGGYTF.

The chain recombines TRBV7-2 with TRBJ1-2; D is unresolved. This CDR3 is built from 12 residues. Germline CDR1 SGHTA, CDR2 FQGNSA. V lost 2 bases to trimming and J lost 5 bases, with 6 bases between them. CDR3 region: CASSLFSYGYTF. The CDR3 DNA sequence: TGTGCCAGCAGCTTATTCTCTTATGGCTACACCTTC.

This chain joins TRBV11-3 and TRBJ2-3; D perhaps matches TRBD1 (7 bases). Germline V CDR1 and CDR2: SGHNT, YENEEA. The CDR3 length is 17 residues. Trimming shortened V by 5 bases and J by 11 bases, and 29 bases separated the two germline ends. The CDR3 coding sequence is TGTGCCAGCAGCCTGCGGGACAGTTTGGCGACAAGGGACAAGCAGTATTTT. This encodes CASSLRDSLATRDKQYF.

The chain combines TRBV19 with TRBJ2-3; possibly TRBD2 for D (7 bases). CDR1 is LNHDA and CDR2 is SQIVND in the germline V gene (reference sequence). Trimming removed 4 bases from V and 7 bases from J, with 18 bases in between. CDR3 length: 15 amino acids. The CDR3 reads CASSNSGGASYTQYF. CDR3 in DNA: TGTGCCAGTAGTAATTCGGGGGGCGCAAGCTATACGCAGTATTTT.

V usage is TRBV6-2 or TRBV6-3 and J usage is TRBJ1-5; 7 bases match TRBD1. With V trimmed by 5 bases and J by 0 bases, 13 bases remained unmatched. The CDR3 totals 18 residues. The germline V gene has CDR1 MNHEY and CDR2 SVGEGT. CDR3 region: CASSRTLDRAVSNQPQHF. The DNA of the CDR3 is TGTGCCAGCAGTAGGACGCTAGACAGGGCCGTTAGCAATCAGCCCCAGCATTTT.

The chain employs TRBV5-1 and TRBJ1-2; D call uncertain. The CDR3 extends over 13 amino acids. CDR1 and CDR2 (germline): SGHRS, YFSETQ. Trimming pared 0 bases from V and 6 bases from J, leaving 9 bases between. The CDR3 nucleotides are TGCGCCAGCAGCTTGGTTGGGTTAGATGGCTACACCTTC. This encodes CASSLVGLDGYTF.

The V call is TRBV19, the J call TRBJ1-2; 8 bases map to TRBD1. Germline CDR1 reads LNHDA; CDR2 reads SQIVND (reference sequence). The CDR3 has 16 residues. The V gene end was trimmed by 5 bases and the J gene end by 6 bases; junction bases not matched to a gene: 14. The CDR3 nucleotides are TGTGCCAGTAGTGACCCGGCAGGGGGCGCCAGGGATGGCTACACCTTC. Amino acids: CASSDPAGGARDGYTF.

This sequence joins TRBV28 and TRBJ1-5, with D perhaps matching TRBD1 (5 bases). The CDR3 contains 12 residues. The V gene lost 5 bases and the J gene lost 5 bases, with 7 bases spanning the gap. Germline V gene data show CDR1 as MDHEN and CDR2 as SYDVKM. CDR3 in DNA: TGTGCCAGCAGTAAGGGGTATCAGCCCCAGCATTTT. It yields the protein CASSKGYQPQHF.

This clone was seen once. The chain combines TRBV9 with TRBJ2-7; possibly TRBD2 for D (5 bases). Germline V CDR1 and CDR2: SGDLS, YYNGEE. Trimming pared 3 bases from V and 4 bases from J, leaving 20 bases between. This CDR3 has 16 amino acids. The CDR3 reads CASSAKAELNFYEQYF. In DNA, the CDR3 is TGTGCCAGCAGCGCTAAAGCGGAACTCAATTTTTACGAGCAGTACTTC. Full variable domain (outside the CDR3, taken from reference TRBV9 and TRBJ2-7): DSGVTQTPKHLITATGQRVTLRCSPRSGDLSVYWYQQSLDQGLQFLIQYYNGEERAKGNILERFSAQQFPDLHSELNLSSLELGDSALYFCASSAKAELNFYEQYFGPGTRLTVT.

This clone was picked up one time. V usage is TRBV6-5 and J usage is TRBJ1-5; no clear D. Germline V lookup: CDR1 MNHEY, CDR2 SVGAGI. This CDR3 region has 13 residues. V was pared by 7 bases and J by 5 bases, with 12 bases between. The CDR3: CASTPDRDQPQHF. The CDR3 DNA follows: TGTGCCAGCACCCCGGACCGAGATCAGCCCCAGCATTTT.

V is TRBV4-1 and J is TRBJ1-2; D is undetermined. Per the germline V gene, CDR1 is MGHRA and CDR2 is YSYEKL. V lost 1 base and J lost 1, with 13 bases in between. The CDR3 has 16 amino acids. Here the CDR3 reads CASSQVSPRSNYGYTF. The DNA of the CDR3 is TGCGCCAGCAGCCAAGTAAGTCCCAGGAGTAACTATGGCTACACCTTC.

This chain links TRBV10-3 with TRBJ1-1; D may be TRBD1 (6 bases). The germline V gene encodes CDR1 ENHRY and CDR2 SYGVKD. The CDR3 is made up of 16 amino acids. V was cut by 3 bases and J by 3 bases, with 17 bases left in between. CDR3 in DNA: TGTGCCATCAGTGAAAAACAGGGAGGCCAGTACACTGAAGCTTTCTTT. Its protein product is CAISEKQGGQYTEAFF.

The chain has TRBV28 and TRBJ1-5, with unresolved D. CDR1 and CDR2 (germline): MDHEN, SYDVKM. The germline V and J ends were trimmed by 3 bases and 7 bases, with 10 bases remaining between them. The CDR3 length is 13 residues. The CDR3, as DNA: TGTGCCAGCAGTTTCGGGTTACGACAGCCCCAGCATTTT. Its protein product is CASSFGLRQPQHF.

J is TRBJ1-2 and V is TRBV19; 7 bases agree with TRBD1. Trimming at V came to 7 bases and at J to 5 bases, leaving 13 bases not matched to a gene. This CDR3 is 15 amino acids long. Germline lookup yields CDR1 LNHDA and CDR2 SQIVND (reference sequence). The CDR3 bases are TGTGCCAGTAACTCCCGGGACAGAGTAAAGTATGGCTACACCTTC. Protein: CASNSRDRVKYGYTF.

The gene calls are TRBV5-4 and TRBJ2-7; perhaps TRBD1 as D (7 bases). Trimming left V 0 bases short and J 7 bases short, with 14 bases between. Germline CDR1 reads SGHNT; CDR2 reads YYREEE (reference sequence). The CDR3 runs to 14 residues. The CDR3 sequence is CASSLDRGGREQYF. Here the CDR3 DNA reads TGTGCCAGCAGCTTGGACAGGGGAGGCCGGGAGCAGTACTTC.